A single sample gave rise to the 3 T cell receptor beta chains below, sequenced in a study of PD-1 blockade in classical Hodgkin lymphoma. Repertoires were generated with immunoSEQ multiplex PCR, while TCRdb's copy carries only in-frame clones and drops some. The sample comprises some 64,000 clones, about 87% of which are singletons, and about an eighth rests with the top ten. Relapses following autologous stem cell transplantation were seen in all patients, with brentuximab vedotin exposure varying. The sequencing used peripheral blood mononuclear cells (PBMCs), collected at baseline. The receptors here all came from a human donor with classical Hodgkin lymphoma.

The rearrangement uses TRBV5-1 and TRBJ2-7; 9 nucleotides agree with TRBD1. Per germline, CDR1 SGHRS and CDR2 YFSETQ. The V and J ends lost 5 bases and 1 base, in that order; junction bases with no gene match: 4. The CDR3 has 14 residues. CDR3 sequence reads: CASRTGTGSYEQYF. Here the CDR3 DNA reads TGCGCCAGCAGAACCGGGACAGGGTCCTACGAGCAGTACTTC.

The chain carries TRBV4-1 and TRBJ1-6, with 9 bases fitting TRBD1. Germline V CDR1 and CDR2: MGHRA, YSYEKL. The V and J ends lost 4 bases and 7 bases, in that order; junction bases with no gene match: 11. The CDR3 length is 17 residues. CDR3 nucleotide sequence: TGCGCCAGCAGCCTAGGGGCTGGTGGACAGGGGAATTCACCCCTCCACTTT. Its translation: CASSLGAGGQGNSPLHF.

The V call is TRBV2, the J call TRBJ1-5; D not resolved. The germline V gene has CDR1 SNHLY and CDR2 FYNNEI. The CDR3 is made up of 13 amino acids. Between the trimmed V and J ends, which lost 2 bases and 6 bases, there was a span of 8 bases. CDR3: CASSEIGSQPQHF. The CDR3 DNA sequence: TGTGCCAGCAGTGAAATAGGGTCTCAGCCCCAGCATTTT.